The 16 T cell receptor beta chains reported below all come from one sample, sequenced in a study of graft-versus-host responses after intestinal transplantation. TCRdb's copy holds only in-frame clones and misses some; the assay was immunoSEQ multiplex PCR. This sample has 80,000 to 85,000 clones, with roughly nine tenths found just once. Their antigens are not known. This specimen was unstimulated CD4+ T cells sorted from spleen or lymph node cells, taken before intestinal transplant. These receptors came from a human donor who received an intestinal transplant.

CDR3 in amino acids: CASSHRASSTDTQYF. The CDR3 region has the DNA TGTGCCAGCAGCCACCGGGCTAGCAGCACAGATACGCAGTATTTT. J is TRBJ2-3 and V is TRBV7-2; a possible D gene is TRBD2 (5 bases). V gave up 5 bases and J gave up 0 bases, with 12 bases separating them. Germline V gene sequence: CDR1 SGHTA, CDR2 FQGNSA. CDR3 length: 15 amino acids. Full variable domain (remainder filled in from reference TRBV7-2 and TRBJ2-3): GAGVSQSPSNKVTEKGKDVELRCDPISGHTALYWYRQSLGQGLEFLIYFQGNSAPDKSGLPSDRFSAERTGGSVSTLTIQRTQQEDSAVYLCASSHRASSTDTQYFGPGTRLTVL.

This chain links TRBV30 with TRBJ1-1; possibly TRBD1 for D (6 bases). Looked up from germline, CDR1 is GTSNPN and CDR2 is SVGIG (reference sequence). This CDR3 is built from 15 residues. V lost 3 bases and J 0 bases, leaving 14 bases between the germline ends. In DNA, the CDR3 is TGTGCCTGGAGGTCACAGGGCGGAATGAACACTGAAGCTTTCTTT. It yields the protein CAWRSQGGMNTEAFF.

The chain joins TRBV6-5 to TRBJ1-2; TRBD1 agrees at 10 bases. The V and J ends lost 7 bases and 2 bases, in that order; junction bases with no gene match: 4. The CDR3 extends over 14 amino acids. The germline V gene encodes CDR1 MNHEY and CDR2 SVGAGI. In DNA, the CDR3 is TGTGCCAGCACAGACAGGGGGCGAAACTATGGCTACACCTTC. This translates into CASTDRGRNYGYTF.

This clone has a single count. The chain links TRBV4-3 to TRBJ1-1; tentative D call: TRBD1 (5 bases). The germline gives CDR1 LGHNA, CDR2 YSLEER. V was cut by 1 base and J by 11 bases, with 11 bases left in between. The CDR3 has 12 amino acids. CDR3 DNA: TGCGCCAGCAGCCAAGTGTCAGGGCCGGCTTTCTTT. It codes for CASSQVSGPAFF.

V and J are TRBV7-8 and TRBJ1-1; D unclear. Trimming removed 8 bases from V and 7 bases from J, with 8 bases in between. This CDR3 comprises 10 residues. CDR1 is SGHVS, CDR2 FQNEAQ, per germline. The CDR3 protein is CASGGFEAFF. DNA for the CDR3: TGTGCCAGCGGAGGCTTTGAAGCTTTCTTT.

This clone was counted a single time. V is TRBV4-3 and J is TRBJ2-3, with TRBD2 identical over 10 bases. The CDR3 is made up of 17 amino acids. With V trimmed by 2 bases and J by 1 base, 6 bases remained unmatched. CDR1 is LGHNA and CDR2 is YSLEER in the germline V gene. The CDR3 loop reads CASSQNGLAGGTDTQYF. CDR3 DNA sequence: TGCGCCAGCAGCCAAAACGGTCTAGCGGGGGGCACAGATACGCAGTATTTT.

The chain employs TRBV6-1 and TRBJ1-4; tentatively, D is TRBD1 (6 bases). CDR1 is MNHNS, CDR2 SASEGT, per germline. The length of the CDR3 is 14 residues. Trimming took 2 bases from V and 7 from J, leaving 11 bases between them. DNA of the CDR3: TGTGCCAGCAGTGAAAACAGGGCAGTTGAAAAACTGTTTTTT. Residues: CASSENRAVEKLFF.

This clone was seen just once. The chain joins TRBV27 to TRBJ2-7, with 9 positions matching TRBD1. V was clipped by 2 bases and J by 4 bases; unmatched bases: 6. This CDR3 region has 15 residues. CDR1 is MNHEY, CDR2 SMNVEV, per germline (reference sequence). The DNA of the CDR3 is TGTGCCAGCAGTTTAACGGGACAGGGAGTTTACGAGCAGTACTTC. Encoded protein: CASSLTGQGVYEQYF.

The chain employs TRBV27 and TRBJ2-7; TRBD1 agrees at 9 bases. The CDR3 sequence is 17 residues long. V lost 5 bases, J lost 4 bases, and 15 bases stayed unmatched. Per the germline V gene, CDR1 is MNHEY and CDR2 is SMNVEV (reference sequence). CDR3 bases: TGTGCCAGCAGTAGGGGGACAGGGATCTCTTCTCCGTACGAGCAGTACTTC. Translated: CASSRGTGISSPYEQYF.

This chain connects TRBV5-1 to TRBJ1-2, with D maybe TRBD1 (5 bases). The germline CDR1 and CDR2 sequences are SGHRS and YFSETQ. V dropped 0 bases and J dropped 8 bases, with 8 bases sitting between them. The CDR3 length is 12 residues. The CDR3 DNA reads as TGCGCCAGCAGCTTGGGGCAGGGAGGCTACACCTTC. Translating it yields CASSLGQGGYTF.

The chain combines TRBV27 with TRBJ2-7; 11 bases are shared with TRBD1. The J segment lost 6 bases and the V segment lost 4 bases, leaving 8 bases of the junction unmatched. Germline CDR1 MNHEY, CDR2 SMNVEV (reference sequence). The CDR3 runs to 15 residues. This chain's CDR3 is CASSSWTGGVPEQYF. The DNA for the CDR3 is TGTGCCAGCAGTTCCTGGACAGGGGGCGTCCCCGAGCAGTACTTC.

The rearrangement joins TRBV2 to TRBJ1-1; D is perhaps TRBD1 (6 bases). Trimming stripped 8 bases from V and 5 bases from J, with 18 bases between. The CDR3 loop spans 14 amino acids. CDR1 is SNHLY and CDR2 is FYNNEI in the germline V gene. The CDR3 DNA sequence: TGTGCCAGCGTTCCCGTACAGGGAAAAACTGAAGCTTTCTTT. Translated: CASVPVQGKTEAFF.

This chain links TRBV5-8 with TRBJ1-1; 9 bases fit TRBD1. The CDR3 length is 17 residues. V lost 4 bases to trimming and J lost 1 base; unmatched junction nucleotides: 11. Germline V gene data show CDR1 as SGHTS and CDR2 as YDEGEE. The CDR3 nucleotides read TGTGCCAGCAGCCCTGGACAGGGGTCAGCTAGGAACACTGAAGCTTTCTTT. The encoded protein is CASSPGQGSARNTEAFF.

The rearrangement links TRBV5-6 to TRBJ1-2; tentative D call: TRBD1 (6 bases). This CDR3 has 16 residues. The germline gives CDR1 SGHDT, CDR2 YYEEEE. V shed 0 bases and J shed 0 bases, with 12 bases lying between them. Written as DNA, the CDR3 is TGTGCCAGCAGCTTGGCAAGTGGGACATCTAACTATGGCTACACCTTC. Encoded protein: CASSLASGTSNYGYTF.

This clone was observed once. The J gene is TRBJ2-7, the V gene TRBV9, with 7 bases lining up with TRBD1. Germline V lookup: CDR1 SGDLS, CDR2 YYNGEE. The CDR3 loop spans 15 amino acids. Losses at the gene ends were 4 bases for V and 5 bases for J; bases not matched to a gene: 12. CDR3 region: CASSPQTGRSHEQYF. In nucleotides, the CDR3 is TGTGCCAGCAGCCCCCAGACAGGGCGGTCCCACGAGCAGTACTTC.

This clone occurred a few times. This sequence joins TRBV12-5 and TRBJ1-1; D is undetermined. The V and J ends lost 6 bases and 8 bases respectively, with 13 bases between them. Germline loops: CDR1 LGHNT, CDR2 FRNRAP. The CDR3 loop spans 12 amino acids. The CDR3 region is CASGSPREEAFF. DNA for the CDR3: TGTGCTAGTGGCAGCCCTCGGGAGGAAGCTTTCTTT.